This T cell receptor (beta chain) derives from a study of cytomegalovirus exposure and HLA in healthy donors. It was with 60 Vbeta and 13 Jbeta primers that the PCR ran. Sequenced by immunoSEQ multiplex PCR; TCRdb stores in-frame clones only, minus some. This sample yields about 110,000 clones, of which under 80% are seen a single time; approximately 14% belongs to the top ten. Germline values: CDR1 SNHLY, CDR2 FYNNEI. The germline V and J ends were trimmed by 3 bases and 5 bases, with 10 bases remaining between them. This CDR3 contains 13 residues. The sample holds one count of this clone. Material: PBMCs. The rearrangement uses TRBV2 and TRBJ1-1; D is unresolved. The TCR originated in a woman between 40 and 55 years old in good health and CMV-seropositive. CDR3 coding DNA: TGTGCCAGCAGTGAGGAGGGCGGAACTGAAGCTTTCTTT. Translating gives CASSEEGGTEAFF.